The sequence of this T cell receptor (beta chain) was determined in a study of T cells in Graves' hyperthyroidism and ophthalmopathy. In the study overall: Pretreatment peripheral blood was obtained at initial diagnosis. Overall study findings and caveats: Expanded thyroid clonotypes (above 0.001) were mostly also found in blood. A 13 V-J model separated ophthalmopathy from stable hyperthyroidism.

With regard to this clonotype: Antigen specificity is unknown.

The CDR3 runs to 13 residues. V gave up 2 bases and J gave up 4 bases, with 9 bases separating them. Germline CDR1 MNHEY, CDR2 SVGAGI. Amplified TCR beta CDR3 regions derived from RNA transcripts. The primer set for the first-round RT-PCR of the TCR CDR3 was HTBI. TCRdb redid the calling of the multiplex PCR reads with MiXCR, one entry per CDR3 protein. Found here are about 290,000 distinct CDR3 sequences, 13% of them singletons; the top ten hold roughly 8%. This sequence originates from a woman aged 25 to 39 with Graves' hyperthyroidism that later progressed to Graves' ophthalmopathy. Material: blood. The chain recombines TRBV6-5 with TRBJ2-7; D is undetermined. This CDR3 reads CASSYTTRYEQYF. The CDR3 coding sequence is TGTGCCAGCAGTTACACTACACGATACGAGCAGTACTTC.